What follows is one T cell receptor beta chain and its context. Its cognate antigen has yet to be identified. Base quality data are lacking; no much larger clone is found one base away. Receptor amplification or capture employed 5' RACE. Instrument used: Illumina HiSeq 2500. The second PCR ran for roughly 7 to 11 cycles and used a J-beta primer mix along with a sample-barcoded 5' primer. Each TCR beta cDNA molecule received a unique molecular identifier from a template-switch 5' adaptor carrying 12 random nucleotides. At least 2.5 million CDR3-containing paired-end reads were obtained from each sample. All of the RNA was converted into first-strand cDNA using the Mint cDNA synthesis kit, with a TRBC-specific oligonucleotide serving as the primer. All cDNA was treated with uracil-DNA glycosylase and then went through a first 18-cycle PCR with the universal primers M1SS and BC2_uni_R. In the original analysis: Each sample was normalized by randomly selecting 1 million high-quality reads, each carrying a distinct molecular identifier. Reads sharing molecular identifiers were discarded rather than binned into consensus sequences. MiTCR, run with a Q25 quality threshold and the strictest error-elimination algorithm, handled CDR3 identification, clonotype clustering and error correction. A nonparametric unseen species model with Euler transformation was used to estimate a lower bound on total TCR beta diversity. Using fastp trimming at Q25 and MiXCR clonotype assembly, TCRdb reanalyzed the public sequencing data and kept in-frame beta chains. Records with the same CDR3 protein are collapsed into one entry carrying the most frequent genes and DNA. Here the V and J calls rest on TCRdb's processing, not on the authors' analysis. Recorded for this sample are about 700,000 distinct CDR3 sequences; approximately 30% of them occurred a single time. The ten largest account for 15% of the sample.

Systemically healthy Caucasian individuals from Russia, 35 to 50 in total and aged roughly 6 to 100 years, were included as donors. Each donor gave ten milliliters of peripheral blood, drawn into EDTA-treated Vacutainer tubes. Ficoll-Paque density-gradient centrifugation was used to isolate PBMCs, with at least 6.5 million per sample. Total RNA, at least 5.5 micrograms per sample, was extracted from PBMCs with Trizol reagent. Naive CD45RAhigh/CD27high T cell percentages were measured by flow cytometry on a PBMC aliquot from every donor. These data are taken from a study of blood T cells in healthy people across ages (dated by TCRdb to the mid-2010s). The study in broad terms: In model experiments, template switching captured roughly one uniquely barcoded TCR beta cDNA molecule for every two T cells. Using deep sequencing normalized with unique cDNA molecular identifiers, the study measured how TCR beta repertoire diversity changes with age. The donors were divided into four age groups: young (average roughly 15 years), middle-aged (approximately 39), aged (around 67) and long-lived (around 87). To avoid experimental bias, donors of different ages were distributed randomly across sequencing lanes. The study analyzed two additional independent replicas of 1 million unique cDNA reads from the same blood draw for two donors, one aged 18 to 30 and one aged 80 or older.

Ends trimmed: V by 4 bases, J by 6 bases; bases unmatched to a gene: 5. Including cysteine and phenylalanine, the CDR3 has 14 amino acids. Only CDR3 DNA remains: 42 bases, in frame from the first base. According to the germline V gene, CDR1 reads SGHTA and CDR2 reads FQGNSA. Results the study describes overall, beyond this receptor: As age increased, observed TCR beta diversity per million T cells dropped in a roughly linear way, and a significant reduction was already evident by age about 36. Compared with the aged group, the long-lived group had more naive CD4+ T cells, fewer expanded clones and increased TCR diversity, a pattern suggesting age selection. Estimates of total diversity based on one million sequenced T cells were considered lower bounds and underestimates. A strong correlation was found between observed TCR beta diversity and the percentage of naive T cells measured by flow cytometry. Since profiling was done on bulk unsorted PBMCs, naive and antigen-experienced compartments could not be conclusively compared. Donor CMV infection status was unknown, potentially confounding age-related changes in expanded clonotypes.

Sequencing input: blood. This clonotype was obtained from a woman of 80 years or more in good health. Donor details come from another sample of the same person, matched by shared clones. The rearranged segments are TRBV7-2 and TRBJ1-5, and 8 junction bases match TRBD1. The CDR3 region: CASSSAGGFQPQHF. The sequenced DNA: TGTGCCAGCAGCTCCGCAGGGGGCTTTCAGCCCCAGCATTTT.